The entry below gives a single T cell receptor (beta chain) sequence along with its context. The CDR3 runs 14 residues. Germline CDR1 SGHDN, CDR2 FVKESK. J gave up 8 bases and V 2 bases, and 3 bases lay outside the gene matches. The record originates from a study of cytomegalovirus exposure and HLA in healthy donors. Primers for the PCR totalled 60 Vbeta and 13 Jbeta. Libraries were prepared by immunoSEQ multiplex PCR; TCRdb keeps only in-frame clonotypes and omits some of them. Of 150,000 to 180,000 clones in the sample, more than 60% were seen once. The chain recombines TRBV14 with TRBJ1-4; 9 bases align to TRBD1. This TCR came from a woman aged 40-49 years in good health and CMV-seronegative. Sequencing used PBMCs. The CDR3 loop reads CASSQTGGYEKLFF. The CDR3 nucleotides are TGTGCCAGCAGCCAAACAGGGGGCTACGAAAAACTGTTTTTT.